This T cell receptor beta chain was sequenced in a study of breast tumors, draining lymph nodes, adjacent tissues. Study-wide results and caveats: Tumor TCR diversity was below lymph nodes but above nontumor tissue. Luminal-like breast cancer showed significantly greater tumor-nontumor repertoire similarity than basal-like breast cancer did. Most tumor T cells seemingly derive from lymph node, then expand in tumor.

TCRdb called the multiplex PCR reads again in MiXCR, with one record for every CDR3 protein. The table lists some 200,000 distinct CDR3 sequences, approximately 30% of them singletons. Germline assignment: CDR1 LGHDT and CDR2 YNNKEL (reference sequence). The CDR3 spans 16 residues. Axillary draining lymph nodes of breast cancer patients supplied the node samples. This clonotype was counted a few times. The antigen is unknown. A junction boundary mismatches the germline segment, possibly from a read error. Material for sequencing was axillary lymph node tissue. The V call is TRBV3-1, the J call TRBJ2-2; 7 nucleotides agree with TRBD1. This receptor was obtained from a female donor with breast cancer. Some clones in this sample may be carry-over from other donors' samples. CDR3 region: CASSPGGRGRTGELLF. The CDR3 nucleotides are TGTGCCAGCAGCCCGGGTGGAAGGGGGCGGACCGGGGAGCTGCTTTTT. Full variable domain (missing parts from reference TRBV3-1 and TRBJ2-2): DTAVSQTPKYLVTQMGNDKSIKCEQNLGHDTMYWYKQDSKKFLKIMFSYNNKELIINETVPNRFSPKSPDKAHLNLHINSLELGDSAVYFCASSPGGRGRTGELLFGEGSRLTVL.